The 27 T cell receptor beta chains presented below share a single source sample, sequenced in a study of memory CD4+ T cells and cytomegalovirus serostatus. Data came from immunoSEQ multiplex PCR; TCRdb stores just in-frame clones and leaves some out. The sample carries some 52,000 clones, roughly 80% recorded once. The sort gate was single viable CD3+CD4+CD8-CD45RO+ cells for memory CD4+ T cells. The sample consisted of memory CD4+ T cells from blood. All receptors derive from an adult in good health and CMV-seronegative.

V and J are TRBV5-1 and TRBJ2-3; 7 bases agree with TRBD2. The V segment lost 4 bases and the J segment 0 bases; nucleotides outside the gene matches: 5. The CDR3 is 15 amino acids. Germline CDR1 reads SGHRS; CDR2 reads YFSETQ. CDR3 DNA sequence: TGCGCCAGCAGCCTGGGGGGGTGGAGCACAGATACGCAGTATTTT. Translated, it gives CASSLGGWSTDTQYF.

This chain joins TRBV18 and TRBJ1-3, with 8 bases matching TRBD1. The CDR3 totals 14 residues. In germline, CDR1 is KGHSH, CDR2 LQKENI. The V and J ends lost 3 bases and 2 bases, in that order; junction bases with no gene match: 0. CDR3 sequence reads: CASSPDRAGNTIYF. The DNA for the CDR3 is TGTGCCAGCTCACCGGACAGGGCTGGAAACACCATATATTTT.

The V and J genes are TRBV7-8 and TRBJ1-2; 9 nucleotides line up with TRBD1. With V trimmed by 5 bases and J by 7 bases, 8 bases remained unmatched. The CDR3 loop spans 14 amino acids. Germline-derived CDR1 and CDR2 are SGHVS and FQNEAQ. CDR3 sequence: CASSRTGTGSGYTF. The CDR3 DNA reads as TGTGCCAGCAGCAGAACCGGGACAGGGTCTGGCTACACCTTC.

The chain joins TRBV4-2 to TRBJ2-3; D assignment may be TRBD1 or TRBD2 (5 bases each). The V and J ends lost 4 bases and 6 bases respectively, with 14 bases between them. Per the germline V gene, CDR1 is LGHNA and CDR2 is YNFKEQ. The CDR3 loop spans 14 amino acids. CDR3 DNA sequence: TGTGCCAGCAGCCTGGGCATGGGGGTGGATACGCAGTATTTT. As protein: CASSLGMGVDTQYF.

The chain joins TRBV5-1 to TRBJ2-1; D may be TRBD1 (6 bases). The CDR3 contains 14 residues. CDR1 is SGHRS, CDR2 YFSETQ, per germline. V shed 5 bases and J shed 5 bases, with 14 bases lying between them. The CDR3 spells CASRWRTVNNEQFF. The CDR3 DNA sequence: TGCGCCAGCAGGTGGAGGACAGTTAACAATGAGCAGTTCTTC.

This chain joins TRBV18 and TRBJ2-5; unclear D gene. Per the germline V gene, CDR1 is KGHSH and CDR2 is LQKENI. Trimming removed 2 bases at V and 5 bases at J, with 9 bases between. CDR3 length equals 13 residues. In nucleotides, the CDR3 is TGTGCCAGCTCACCAGGGATTGGGGAGACCCAGTACTTC. Amino acid sequence: CASSPGIGETQYF.

The chain carries TRBV4-3 and TRBJ1-5; D remains unclear. Germline V gives CDR1 LGHNA, CDR2 YSLEER. Trimming pared 4 bases from V and 0 bases from J, leaving 4 bases between. The length of the CDR3 is 13 residues. CDR3 loop: CASSRDSNQPQHF. The CDR3 nucleotides read TGCGCCAGCAGCCGCGATAGCAATCAGCCCCAGCATTTT.

The chain has TRBV11-1 and TRBJ1-4, with no clear D. Germline V gene lookup returns CDR1 SGHAT and CDR2 FQDESV (reference sequence). Between the trimmed V and J ends, which lost 2 bases and 11 bases, there was a span of 15 bases. The length of the CDR3 is 14 residues. CDR3 bases: TGTGCCAGCAGCTTATCGAGGGCGGCCGGTAAACTGTTTTTT. Encoded protein: CASSLSRAAGKLFF.

This sequence joins TRBV30 and TRBJ1-5; TRBD1 agrees at 8 bases. CDR3 length: 14 residues. The V gene's germline CDR1 is GTSNPN and CDR2 SVGIG (reference sequence). J gave up 7 bases and V 1 base, and 6 bases lay outside the gene matches. This CDR3 reads CAWSGSRGRQPQHF. In DNA, the CDR3 is TGTGCCTGGAGTGGGTCCAGGGGGCGACAGCCCCAGCATTTT.

This rearrangement joins TRBV9 to TRBJ1-1; D gene uncertain. CDR1 SGDLS and CDR2 YYNGEE come from the germline V gene. The CDR3 is 13 amino acids. V was shortened by 3 bases and J by 3 bases, with 9 bases between the two germline ends. CDR3 residues: CASSADGDTEAFF. CDR3 DNA sequence: TGTGCCAGCAGCGCCGACGGGGACACTGAAGCTTTCTTT.

This clone has a handful of counts. The V and J genes are TRBV5-4 and TRBJ2-7; 8 nucleotides line up with TRBD1. Losses at the gene ends were 4 bases for V and 4 bases for J; bases not matched to a gene: 7. The CDR3 runs 14 residues. Germline loops: CDR1 SGHNT, CDR2 YYREEE (reference sequence). The CDR3 region is CASSQRTGIYEQYF. The DNA of the CDR3 is TGTGCCAGCAGCCAACGGACAGGGATATACGAGCAGTACTTC.

This clone was observed once. J is TRBJ1-3 and V is TRBV10-3; D unresolved. Germline V gives CDR1 ENHRY, CDR2 SYGVKD. This CDR3 is built from 15 residues. Trimming took 0 bases from V and 3 from J, leaving 9 bases between them. The CDR3 sequence is CAISESRDRGNTIYF. The DNA of the CDR3 is TGTGCCATCAGTGAGTCCCGGGATCGTGGAAACACCATATATTTT.

This clone was seen only a few times. The V gene is TRBV2, the J gene TRBJ1-4; the D gene is possibly TRBD1 (5 bases). The CDR3 spans 13 residues. CDR1 and CDR2 from the germline V gene are SNHLY and FYNNEI. Between the trimmed V and J ends, which lost 8 bases and 0 bases, there was a span of 7 bases. This chain's CDR3 is CASARATNEKLFF. The CDR3 nucleotides read TGTGCCAGCGCCAGGGCAACTAATGAAAAACTGTTTTTT.

The gene calls are TRBV30 and TRBJ2-5, with D hard to call. The germline V gene has CDR1 GTSNPN and CDR2 SVGIG (reference sequence). CDR3 length: 14 residues. The V and J ends lost 5 bases and 5 bases respectively, with 18 bases between them. The CDR3 DNA reads TGTGCCTGGGGAGATGGTGGGCAAATGGAGACCCAGTACTTC. This encodes CAWGDGGQMETQYF.

This chain links TRBV19 with TRBJ2-3, with TRBD2 as a possible D gene (5 bases). This CDR3 region has 11 residues. The germline gives CDR1 LNHDA, CDR2 SQIVND (reference sequence). The ends were cut back, 10 bases at V and 6 bases at J, with 11 bases in the middle. CDR3 in amino acids: CATQREDTQYF. In DNA form, the CDR3 reads TGTGCCACCCAGAGGGAGGATACGCAGTATTTT.

This clone was detected a few times. The chain combines TRBV5-6 with TRBJ1-2; D is undetermined. This CDR3 comprises 11 residues. CDR1 SGHDT and CDR2 YYEEEE come from the germline V gene. Between the trimmed V and J ends, which lost 4 bases and 2 bases, there was a span of 3 bases. In nucleotides, the CDR3 is TGTGCCAGCAGCGCCAACTATGGCTACACCTTC. Translating gives CASSANYGYTF.

The chain recombines TRBV7-6 with TRBJ2-1; no firm D call. The CDR3 extends over 14 amino acids. The germline V gene encodes CDR1 SGHVS and CDR2 FNYEAQ. V was shortened by 3 bases and J by 5 bases, with 11 bases between the two germline ends. The CDR3 loop is CASSLGHQNNEQFF. As DNA, the CDR3 is TGTGCCAGCAGCTTGGGCCACCAGAACAATGAGCAGTTCTTC.

J is TRBJ2-1 and V is TRBV28; maybe TRBD1 (5 bases). V lost 6 bases to trimming and J lost 11 bases, with 17 bases between them. Germline lookup yields CDR1 MDHEN and CDR2 SYDVKM. The CDR3 has 13 amino acids. In nucleotides, the CDR3 is TGTGCCAGCAGGGCCCAAGGGGTAACACAGCAGTTCTTC. It encodes CASRAQGVTQQFF.

The CDR3 sequence: CASIRTAGGNEQYF. CDR3 nucleotide sequence: TGTGCCAGCATCCGAACGGCAGGGGGGAACGAGCAGTACTTC. This chain connects TRBV7-9 to TRBJ2-7; maybe TRBD1 (7 bases). V was shortened by 7 bases and J by 5 bases, with 18 bases between the two germline ends. CDR1 and CDR2 from the germline V gene are SEHNR and FQNEAQ (reference sequence). CDR3 length: 14 residues. The complete variable domain, with remaining parts taken from reference TRBV7-9 and TRBJ2-7, reads DTGVSQNPRHKITKRGQNVTFRCDPISEHNRLYWYRQTLGQGPEFLTYFQNEAQLEKSRLLSDRFSAERPKGSFSTLEIQRTEQGDSAMYLCASIRTAGGNEQYFGPGTRLTVT.

The V gene is TRBV30, the J gene TRBJ1-6; 7 nucleotides line up with TRBD1. After removal of 2 bases from V and 7 bases from J, the junction contained 11 bases not matched to a gene. CDR3 length equals 16 residues. Germline CDR1 GTSNPN, CDR2 SVGIG (reference sequence). CDR3 region: CAWSYPRQGGNSPLHF. In DNA, the CDR3 is TGTGCCTGGAGTTATCCCCGACAGGGTGGAAATTCACCCCTCCACTTT.

The chain recombines TRBV20-1 with TRBJ1-2; D gene unclear. V gave up 3 bases and J gave up 8 bases, with 10 bases separating them. Germline V CDR1 and CDR2: DFQATT, SNEGSKA (reference sequence). CDR3 length: 11 amino acids. The CDR3 loop is CSASLGLGYTF. The CDR3 DNA reads TGCAGTGCTAGTCTGGGCTTGGGCTACACCTTC.

V is TRBV5-1 and J is TRBJ2-7; 7 bases match TRBD2. V lost 6 bases and J lost 3; bases outside the gene matches: 3. CDR3 length: 12 amino acids. Germline CDR1 SGHRS, CDR2 YFSETQ. The CDR3 sequence is CASTGGGYEQYF. DNA for the CDR3: TGCGCCAGCACTGGGGGGGGCTACGAGCAGTACTTC.

This clone is labeled as medium-sized. In the same sample, other DNA sequences code for this CDR3. The rearrangement uses TRBV6-5 and TRBJ1-1, with TRBD1 identical over 7 bases. The CDR3 runs 13 residues. Germline V CDR1 and CDR2: MNHEY, SVGAGI. Germline trimming cut 7 bases from V and 3 bases from J; bases unmatched to any gene: 5. CDR3 in amino acids: CASTAGGDTEAFF. DNA for the CDR3: TGTGCCAGCACCGCAGGGGGGGACACTGAAGCTTTCTTT.

As DNA, the CDR3 is TGTGCCAGCAGCTCCAAGTGGGGGACAGGGAACGAGCAGTACTTC. Translated: CASSSKWGTGNEQYF. The chain is built from TRBV7-9 and TRBJ2-7; 9 bases line up with TRBD1. The CDR3 has 15 residues. J lost 5 bases, V lost 4 bases, and 9 bases had no gene match. The germline V gene encodes CDR1 SEHNR and CDR2 FQNEAQ (reference sequence).

This clone was seen only a few times. This chain uses TRBV5-1 with TRBJ2-1, with D maybe TRBD1 (6 bases). V dropped 4 bases and J dropped 6 bases, with 20 bases sitting between them. There are 16 residues in the CDR3. Germline lookup yields CDR1 SGHRS and CDR2 YFSETQ. CDR3 nucleotide sequence: TGCGCCAGCAGCGCAGGGGACCTTCGGGCTCGCAATGAGCAGTTCTTC. It encodes CASSAGDLRARNEQFF. Filled out from reference TRBV5-1 and TRBJ2-1, the complete variable domain reads KAGVTQTPRYLIKTRGQQVTLSCSPISGHRSVSWYQQTPGQGLQFLFEYFSETQRNKGNFPGRFSGRQFSNSRSEMNVSTLELGDSALYLCASSAGDLRARNEQFFGPGTRLTVL.

The CDR3 protein is CASSSQSGTGSSQYF. In nucleotides, the CDR3 is TGTGCCAGCAGCTCTCAATCCGGGACAGGGTCGTCCCAGTACTTC. This sequence joins TRBV7-2 and TRBJ2-5; TRBD1 matches at 9 bases. V was pared by 4 bases and J by 9 bases, with 12 bases of the junction left unmatched. Germline V gene data show CDR1 as SGHTA and CDR2 as FQGNSA. The CDR3 runs to 15 residues.

This sequence joins TRBV6-1 and TRBJ1-1; 7 nucleotides align to TRBD1. Trimming cost V 6 bases and J 3 bases; bases outside gene matches: 7. This CDR3 spans 14 amino acids. Germline lookup yields CDR1 MNHNS and CDR2 SASEGT. CDR3 region: CASSPGGFHTEAFF. CDR3 coding DNA: TGTGCCAGCAGCCCAGGGGGGTTCCACACTGAAGCTTTCTTT.